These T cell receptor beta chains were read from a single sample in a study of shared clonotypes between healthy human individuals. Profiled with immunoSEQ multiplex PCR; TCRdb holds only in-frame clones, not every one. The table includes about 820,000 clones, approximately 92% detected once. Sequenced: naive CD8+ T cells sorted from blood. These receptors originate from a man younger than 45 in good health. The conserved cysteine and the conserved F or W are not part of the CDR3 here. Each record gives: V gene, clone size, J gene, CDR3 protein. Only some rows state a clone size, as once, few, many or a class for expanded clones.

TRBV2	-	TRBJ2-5	ASSVSQETQY
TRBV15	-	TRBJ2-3	ATSMGLRLAGNTQY
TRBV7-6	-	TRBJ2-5	ASSLAGGRRSETQY
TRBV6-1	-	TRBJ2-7	ASMVGPYEQY
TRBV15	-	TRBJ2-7	ATSDTTSPYEQY
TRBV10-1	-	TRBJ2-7	ASSERGGYEQY
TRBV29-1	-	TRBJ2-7	SVVIAGPTYEQY
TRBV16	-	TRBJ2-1	ASSQEGRVNEQF
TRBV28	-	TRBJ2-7	ASSPLSERIYEQY
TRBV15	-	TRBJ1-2	ATSGFPPGYT
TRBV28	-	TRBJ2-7	ASSFRGSNYEQY
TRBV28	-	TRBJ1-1	ASSFDRGRGDTEAF
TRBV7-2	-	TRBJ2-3	ASSLSGNVLHTQY
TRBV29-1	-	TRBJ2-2	SVTGNSVGGELF
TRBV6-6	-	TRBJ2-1	ASTQGVAGTYNEQF
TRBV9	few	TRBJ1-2	ASSPIQGAGGYT
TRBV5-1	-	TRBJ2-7	ASSPGLTYEQY
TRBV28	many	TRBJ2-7	ASSFQTYEQY
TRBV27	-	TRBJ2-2	ASSSTNPIPGELF
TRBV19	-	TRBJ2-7	ASTVTGATGEQY
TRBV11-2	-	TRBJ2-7	ASSSPGQGNYEQY
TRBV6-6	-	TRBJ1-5	ASSYSGSNQPQH
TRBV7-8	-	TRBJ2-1	ASSWNSGSKDEQF
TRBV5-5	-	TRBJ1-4	ASSSGGGRGEKLF
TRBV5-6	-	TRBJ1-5	ASSLTGTAYSNQPQH
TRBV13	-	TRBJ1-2	ASSSRGRGNYGYT
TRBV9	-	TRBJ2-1	ASSLSYNEQF
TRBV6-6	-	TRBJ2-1	ASSYSNSEPYNEQF
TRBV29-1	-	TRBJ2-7	SVGSFGLEQY
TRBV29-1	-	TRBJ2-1	SVEGRQGSYNEQF
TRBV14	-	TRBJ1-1	ASSPTNTEAF
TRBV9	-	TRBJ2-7	ASSPDGLASYEQY
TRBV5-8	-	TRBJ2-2	ASSLGGDSRNTGELF
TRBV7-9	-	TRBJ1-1	ASSPRTGLPEAF
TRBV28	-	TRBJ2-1	ATGSYNEQF
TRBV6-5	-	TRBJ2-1	ASRGLAGDYNEQF
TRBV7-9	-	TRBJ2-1	ASSFPLRDLSYNEQF
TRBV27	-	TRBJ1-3	ASSPTGGSGNTIY
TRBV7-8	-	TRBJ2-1	ASSLGLAGTNEQF
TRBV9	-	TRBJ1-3	ASSVGVGYGNTIY
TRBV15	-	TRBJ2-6	ATSRDGTGANVLT
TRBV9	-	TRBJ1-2	ASSVGEREGTNYGYT
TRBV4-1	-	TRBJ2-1	ASSQAGRLAQNNEQF
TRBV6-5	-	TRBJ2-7	ASSRTTTGTEQY
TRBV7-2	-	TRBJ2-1	ASRYPGTSGDNEQF
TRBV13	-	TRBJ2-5	ASSSEGQQETQY
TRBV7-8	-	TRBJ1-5	ASSSEYSTGKPQH
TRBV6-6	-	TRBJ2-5	ASLAGATQY
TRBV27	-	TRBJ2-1	ASKRIGGTYNEQF
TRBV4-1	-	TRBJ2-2	ASSQGLAGDTGELF